Each of the 9 T cell receptor beta chains below was sequenced from the same sample in a study of shared T cell receptors in the human thymus. Profiled with immunoSEQ multiplex PCR; TCRdb holds only in-frame clones, not every one. The profile shows 500,000 to 850,000 clones, about 89% of them singletons. The same sample was also studied in work on human thymus T cells.

Specimen: thymocytes. The receptors stem from a boy younger than two with a congenital heart defect.

This chain connects TRBV18 to TRBJ2-7; 7 nucleotides agree with TRBD1. V trimming: 3 bases; J trimming: 5 bases; junction bases outside the gene matches: 1. This CDR3 has 12 amino acids. CDR1 is KGHSH and CDR2 is LQKENI in the germline V gene. CDR3 sequence reads: CASSPTGNEQYF. CDR3 in DNA: TGTGCCAGCTCACCGACAGGGAACGAGCAGTACTTC.

V is TRBV2 and J is TRBJ2-2; the match to TRBD2 covers 8 bases. Germline V CDR1 and CDR2: SNHLY, FYNNEI. Germline trimming cut 5 bases from V and 7 bases from J; bases unmatched to any gene: 9. This CDR3 has 15 amino acids. The CDR3 reads CASSNWTSYGGELFF. The CDR3 coding sequence is TGTGCCAGCAGTAACTGGACTAGCTATGGCGGGGAGCTGTTTTTT.

V usage is TRBV7-9 and J usage is TRBJ1-1; 7 nucleotides match TRBD1. CDR1 and CDR2 (germline): SEHNR, FQNEAQ (reference sequence). The CDR3 runs to 17 residues. The junction had 11 bases not matched to a gene; V was cut back by 4 bases and J by 0 bases. The CDR3 sequence is CASSSPGDRRMNTEAFF. In nucleotides, the CDR3 is TGTGCCAGCAGCTCGCCCGGGGACAGAAGGATGAACACTGAAGCTTTCTTT.

The V gene is TRBV2, the J gene TRBJ1-2, with TRBD1 identical over 8 bases. The V gene end was trimmed by 1 base and the J gene end by 0 bases; junction bases not matched to a gene: 10. This CDR3 is built from 18 residues. Germline V CDR1 and CDR2: SNHLY, FYNNEI. CDR3 region: CASSEGGDRGPPNYGYTF. The CDR3 DNA reads as TGTGCCAGCAGTGAAGGGGGTGACAGGGGCCCGCCTAACTATGGCTACACCTTC.

The V call is TRBV6-5, the J call TRBJ2-7; 9 nucleotides match TRBD1. The CDR3 totals 15 residues. Germline V gene sequence: CDR1 MNHEY, CDR2 SVGAGI. Trimming took 0 bases from V and 5 from J; bases not matched to a gene: 5. The chain's CDR3 is CASSYSGQGVDEQYF. Written as DNA, the CDR3 is TGTGCCAGCAGTTACTCGGGACAGGGAGTCGACGAGCAGTACTTC.

The rearrangement uses TRBV5-6 and TRBJ1-1; 8 positions agree with TRBD1. V was pared by 2 bases and J by 5 bases, with 11 bases of the junction left unmatched. The CDR3 contains 16 residues. CDR1 SGHDT and CDR2 YYEEEE come from the germline V gene. CDR3 sequence: CASSLPGQELETEAFF. The CDR3 DNA reads TGTGCCAGCAGCTTACCGGGACAGGAGTTGGAGACTGAAGCTTTCTTT.

The J gene is TRBJ2-1, the V gene TRBV9; D uncertain. This CDR3 is 14 amino acids long. The ends were cut back, 6 bases at V and 4 bases at J, with 14 bases in the middle. Germline assignment: CDR1 SGDLS and CDR2 YYNGEE. The CDR3 reads CASTPGLTYNEQFF. The CDR3, as DNA: TGTGCCAGCACCCCAGGCTTAACTTACAATGAGCAGTTCTTC.

The chain recombines TRBV21-1 with TRBJ2-7; the table names TRBD1, a call not compared with the DNA. TRBV21-1 corresponds to a pseudogene. CDR3 length: 16 residues. This CDR3 is CASSKAGGQGPYEQYF. The CDR3 region has the DNA TGTGCCAGCAGCAAAGCTGGCGGACAGGGGCCTTACGAGCAGTACTTC.

J is TRBJ2-1 and V is TRBV4-3; 15 bases fit TRBD2. Germline loops: CDR1 LGHNA, CDR2 YSLEER. V lost 1 base to trimming and J lost 8 bases; unmatched junction nucleotides: 3. The length of the CDR3 is 16 residues. The CDR3 DNA is TGCGCCAGCAGCCAAGCGGGACTAGCGGGGGGAGATGAGCAGTTCTTC. Translated, it gives CASSQAGLAGGDEQFF.